This is a list of T cell receptor beta chains from one sample in a study of blood T cell repertoires in COVID-19. This table comes from immunoSEQ multiplex PCR, and its TCRdb copy is limited to in-frame clones, with some not included. The sample comprises about 200,000 clones, just under 85% of which are singletons, and 4.5% to 5.5% rests with the top ten. The specimen was peripheral blood. The receptor set was obtained from a woman aged 65 to 85 with active or convalescent COVID-19. Both conserved end residues are part of each CDR3. The size entry is marked missing in some rows and otherwise reads once, few, many or a size class.

TRBV5-1	many	TRBJ1-6	CASKRDNSPLHF
TRBV7-3	-	TRBJ2-7	CASSLGTSGVYEQYF
TRBV18	-	TRBJ1-4	CASSPPGQFNEKLFF
TRBV28	-	TRBJ1-4	CASSGGGAREKLFF
TRBV19	-	TRBJ2-2	CASYGPGELFF
TRBV27	-	TRBJ2-2	CASSAGLANTGELFF
TRBV5-6	-	TRBJ1-1	CASSLVGVGTEAFF
TRBV9	-	TRBJ2-3	CASSVGGGGSADTQYF
TRBV6-5	-	TRBJ1-5	CASRVFDRLDQPQHF
TRBV28	-	TRBJ1-4	CASSLSRGLEKLFF
TRBV5-1	-	TRBJ2-7	CASSLVGQPYEQYF
TRBV6-4	-	TRBJ2-1	CASSPLGGSLYNEQFF
TRBV28	-	TRBJ2-4	CASTPTGRGENIQYF
TRBV19	-	TRBJ2-6	CASTRSGANVLTF
TRBV20-1	-	TRBJ2-1	CSASGPGQVDYNEQFF
TRBV11-2	-	TRBJ2-6	CASSTPGATISGANVLTF
TRBV5-1	few	TRBJ2-7	CASSLGDSSYEQYF
TRBV30	-	TRBJ1-2	CAWFRTGYDGYTF
TRBV19	-	TRBJ1-2	CASMRTGAFNYGYTF
TRBV3-1/TRBV3-2	-	TRBJ2-1	CASSPGQGTYNEQFF
TRBV7-2	-	TRBJ2-3	CASSLHTSGHSTDTQYF
TRBV11-2	once	TRBJ2-7	CASSLYSGGSSYEQYF
TRBV7-9	few	TRBJ2-1	CASNRDSLVEQFF
TRBV6-5	-	TRBJ1-5	CASSVQGGGQPQHF
TRBV5-1	-	TRBJ1-6	CASSLDGELYSPLHF
TRBV18	-	TRBJ2-3	CASSQTGLDTQYF
TRBV19	-	TRBJ2-4	CASSTDRGFFSIQYF
TRBV7-2	-	TRBJ2-1	CASSIEVLRGGQSYEQFF
TRBV6-5	-	TRBJ2-2	CASARVISNTGELFF
TRBV30	few	TRBJ2-1	CAWSLGGSGRGDEQFF
TRBV18	-	TRBJ2-7	CASSPPSSPYEQYF